The present T cell receptor (beta chain) was sequenced within a study of shared clonotypes between healthy human individuals. The sample holds one count of this clone. The CDR3 is made up of 13 amino acids. Per the germline V gene, CDR1 is SGHTA and CDR2 is FQGNSA. V lost 5 bases and J 0 bases, leaving 8 bases between the germline ends. Clones were sequenced by immunoSEQ multiplex PCR, and TCRdb holds only the in-frame ones, with some missing. This table holds around 2,000,000 clones, 90% to 95% found once. This receptor was identified in a man aged 18 to 30 in good health. The chain combines TRBV7-2 with TRBJ2-7; D may be TRBD1 (5 bases). The sequenced sample consisted of naive CD4+ T cells sorted from blood. Subset: CD45RA+ positively selected. The CDR3 region is CASSTDNSYEQYF. The CDR3 DNA is TGTGCCAGCAGCACGGACAACTCCTACGAGCAGTACTTC.